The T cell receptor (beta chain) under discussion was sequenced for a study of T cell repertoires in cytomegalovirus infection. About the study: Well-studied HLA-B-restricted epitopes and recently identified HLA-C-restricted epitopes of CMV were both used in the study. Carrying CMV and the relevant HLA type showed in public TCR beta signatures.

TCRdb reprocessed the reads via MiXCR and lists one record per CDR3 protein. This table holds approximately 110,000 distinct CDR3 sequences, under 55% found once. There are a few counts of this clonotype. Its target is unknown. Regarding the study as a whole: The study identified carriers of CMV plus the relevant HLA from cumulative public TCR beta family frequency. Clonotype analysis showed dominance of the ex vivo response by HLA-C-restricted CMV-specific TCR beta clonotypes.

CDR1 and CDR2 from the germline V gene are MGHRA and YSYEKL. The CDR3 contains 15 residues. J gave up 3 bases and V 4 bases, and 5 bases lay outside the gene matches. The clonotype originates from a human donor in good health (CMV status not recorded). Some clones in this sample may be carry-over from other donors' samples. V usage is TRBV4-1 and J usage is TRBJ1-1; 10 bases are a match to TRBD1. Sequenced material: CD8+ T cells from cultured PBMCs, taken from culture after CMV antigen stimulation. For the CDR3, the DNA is TGCGCCAGCAGCCCCGGGACAGGGGTTTACACTGAAGCTTTCTTT. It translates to CASSPGTGVYTEAFF.